The 22 T cell receptor beta chains below were found in one sample sequenced in a study of yellow fever vaccine responses in identical twins. MiXCR, run by TCRdb on the RT-PCR reads, gives a single entry per CDR3 protein. Of 15,000 to 20,000 distinct CDR3 sequences listed, roughly three fifths are singletons. The sample was T cells from blood (PBMCs), unsorted or a sorted subset (not recorded which), taken before or after yellow fever vaccination (not recorded which). The receptors shown here come from a woman younger than 30 who received the yellow fever vaccine.

The chain couples TRBV11-3 to TRBJ1-2; D is perhaps TRBD1 (5 bases). CDR3 length equals 12 residues. Germline V gene lookup returns CDR1 SGHNT and CDR2 YENEEA. The ends were cut back, 5 bases at V and 4 bases at J, with 8 bases in the middle. The CDR3 here is CASSRGTYGYTF. The DNA for the CDR3 is TGTGCCAGCAGCAGGGGTACCTATGGCTACACCTTC.

The rearrangement links TRBV29-1 to TRBJ1-1; no clear D. CDR1 is SQVTM, CDR2 ANQGSEA, per germline. There are 11 residues in the CDR3. As DNA, the CDR3 is TGCGGCAGCATGGTTTATAGTGAAGCTTTCTTT. The encoded protein is CGSMVYSEAFF. The whole variable domain, remainder taken from reference TRBV29-1 and TRBJ1-1, is SAVISQKPSRDICQRGTSLTIQCQVDSQVTMMFWYRQQPGQSLTLIATANQGSEATYESGFVIDKFPISRPNLTFSTLTVSNMSPEDSSIYLCGSMVYSEAFFGQGTRLTVV.

J is TRBJ2-7 and V is TRBV27; TRBD1 aligns across 7 bases. Trimming cost V 1 base and J 3 bases; bases outside gene matches: 9. Germline V gene sequence: CDR1 MNHEY, CDR2 SMNVEV (reference sequence). The CDR3 is 16 amino acids. The CDR3 DNA reads as TGTGCCAGCAGTTTATACCCCCGACAGGGCATCTACGAGCAGTACTTC. Its protein product is CASSLYPRQGIYEQYF.

The rearrangement uses TRBV18 and TRBJ2-1; a possible D gene is TRBD1 (5 bases). Per germline, CDR1 KGHSH and CDR2 LQKENI. The V end lost 8 bases, the J end lost 6 bases, and 14 bases lay between the germline ends. The CDR3 sequence is 13 residues long. The CDR3 spells CASSRQSVNEQFF. The CDR3 DNA reads TGTGCCAGCAGCCGACAGTCAGTCAATGAGCAGTTCTTC.

The V gene is TRBV2, the J gene TRBJ1-2; no reliable D call. Trimming cost V 6 bases and J 7 bases, with 18 bases left between them. The CDR3 consists of 14 residues. Germline V gene data show CDR1 as SNHLY and CDR2 as FYNNEI. CDR3 in amino acids: CASRPRTQLSGYTF. In DNA form, the CDR3 reads TGTGCCAGCAGACCTAGGACCCAACTGAGTGGCTACACCTTC.

The chain recombines TRBV10-3 with TRBJ1-2; D is uncertain. Per the germline V gene, CDR1 is ENHRY and CDR2 is SYGVKD. This CDR3 is 11 amino acids long. Trimming pared 0 bases from V and 8 bases from J, leaving 4 bases between. The CDR3 bases are TGTGCCATCAGTGAGTCAAAGGGCTACACCTTC. It translates to CAISESKGYTF.

The J gene is TRBJ1-1, the V gene TRBV20-1; no firm D call. With 0 bases removed from V and 6 bases from J, the gap between germline ends came to 11 bases. Per the germline V gene, CDR1 is DFQATT and CDR2 is SNEGSKA (reference sequence). The CDR3 has 13 residues. CDR3 in amino acids: CSARDPGTAEAFF. The CDR3, as DNA: TGCAGTGCTAGAGATCCGGGTACTGCTGAAGCTTTCTTT.

This clonotype was found once. The gene calls are TRBV20-1 and TRBJ1-2; TRBD1 aligns across 8 bases. V was clipped by 0 bases and J by 6 bases; unmatched bases: 15. The germline CDR1 and CDR2 sequences are DFQATT and SNEGSKA (reference sequence). The CDR3 sequence is 17 residues long. CDR3 sequence reads: CSARDLRTDRGDNGYTF. The CDR3 region has the DNA TGCAGTGCTAGAGACTTGCGAACCGACAGGGGCGACAATGGCTACACCTTC.

The genes are TRBV2 and TRBJ2-7; D gene unclear. The CDR3 spans 13 residues. Germline V lookup: CDR1 SNHLY, CDR2 FYNNEI. The V gene lost 4 bases and the J gene lost 3 bases, with 10 bases spanning the gap. The CDR3 DNA follows: TGTGCCAGCAGTGTAGTCCTGCACTACGAGCAGTACTTC. Protein product: CASSVVLHYEQYF.

The chain uses TRBV24-1 and TRBJ2-1, with D possibly called TRBD1 or TRBD2 (7 bases each). With 4 bases removed from V and 5 bases from J, the gap between germline ends came to 29 bases. This CDR3 spans 20 amino acids. Germline CDR1 reads KGHDR; CDR2 reads SFDVKD. In DNA, the CDR3 is TGTGCCACCAGTGAGCCGGGACAGACGAAGCGGGAACACCTACACAATGAGCAGTTCTTC. Translating gives CATSEPGQTKREHLHNEQFF.

The chain couples TRBV7-3 to TRBJ2-7; TRBD1 is a possible D gene (5 bases). The ends were cut back, 4 bases at V and 1 base at J, with 11 bases in the middle. The germline CDR1 and CDR2 sequences are SGHTA and FQGTGA. This CDR3 region has 14 residues. The CDR3 loop is CASSSGQISYEQYF. The CDR3 nucleotides read TGTGCCAGCAGCTCCGGACAAATTTCCTACGAGCAGTACTTC.

This chain connects TRBV7-9 to TRBJ2-3, with D maybe TRBD2 (7 bases). CDR1 is SEHNR and CDR2 is FQNEAQ in the germline V gene (reference sequence). Trimming shortened V by 3 bases and J by 2 bases, and 15 bases separated the two germline ends. The CDR3 extends over 16 amino acids. For the CDR3, the DNA is TGTGCCAGCAGCTTCGGGCGAGCGGGACACACAGATACGCAGTATTTT. Translation gives CASSFGRAGHTDTQYF.

This clonotype was counted between two and nine times. V and J are TRBV12-3 or TRBV12-4 and TRBJ1-3; D not resolved. V lost 3 bases and J 0 bases, leaving 18 bases between the germline ends. CDR3 size: 18 residues. The DNA for the CDR3 is TGTGCCAGCAGTTTTTCTGTTCCCAGGCCTAGCTCTGGAAACACCATATATTTT. This encodes CASSFSVPRPSSGNTIYF.

This chain links TRBV12-3 or TRBV12-4 with TRBJ1-1; no reliable D call. V gave up 9 bases and J gave up 0 bases, with 5 bases separating them. The CDR3 spans 11 residues. CDR3 residues: CASRLNTEAFF. In DNA, the CDR3 is TGTGCCAGTCGGTTGAACACTGAAGCTTTCTTT.

V is TRBV28 and J is TRBJ2-1; 10 nucleotides match TRBD1. CDR1 MDHEN and CDR2 SYDVKM come from the germline V gene. Trimming took 4 bases from V and 2 from J; bases not matched to a gene: 5. The CDR3 runs to 16 residues. CDR3 DNA: TGTGCCAGCAGTTATCCCGGGACAGGGGCCTACAATGAGCAGTTCTTC. As protein: CASSYPGTGAYNEQFF.

This chain uses TRBV13 with TRBJ2-7; D might be TRBD1 (6 bases). V lost 6 bases and J 5 bases, leaving 17 bases between the germline ends. Germline values: CDR1 PRHDT, CDR2 FYEKMQ (reference sequence). This CDR3 is built from 14 residues. CDR3 residues: CASRSEQGNNEQYF. For the CDR3, the DNA is TGTGCCAGCAGATCGGAACAGGGTAATAACGAGCAGTACTTC.

The gene calls are TRBV19 and TRBJ2-1; weak D call: TRBD2 (5 bases). The CDR3 runs 13 residues. V was cut by 7 bases and J by 5 bases, with 12 bases left in between. Germline CDR1 is LNHDA and CDR2 is SQIVND (reference sequence). The CDR3 region has the DNA TGTGCCAGTACGGGAAATAGCCACAATGAGCAGTTCTTC. Amino acid sequence: CASTGNSHNEQFF.

The J gene is TRBJ1-5, the V gene TRBV6-2 or TRBV6-3, with D perhaps TRBD1 (6 bases). Trimming shortened V by 7 bases and J by 1 base, and 11 bases separated the two germline ends. Germline CDR1 reads MNHEY; CDR2 reads SVGEGT. The CDR3 length is 14 residues. The CDR3 sequence is CASTGVWSNQPQHF. The DNA of the CDR3 is TGTGCCAGCACAGGGGTATGGAGCAATCAGCCCCAGCATTTT.

The sample holds a few counts of this clonotype. CDR3 protein: CASSDVPGQGAGQPQHF. CDR3 bases: TGTGCCAGCAGTGACGTCCCGGGACAGGGGGCAGGTCAGCCCCAGCATTTT. This sequence joins TRBV2 and TRBJ1-5; 12 bases are shared with TRBD1. This CDR3 spans 17 amino acids. V was clipped by 3 bases and J by 6 bases; unmatched bases: 9. Germline-derived CDR1 and CDR2 are SNHLY and FYNNEI.

This rearrangement joins TRBV14 to TRBJ2-7; unclear D gene. CDR1 is SGHDN and CDR2 is FVKESK in the germline V gene. V was pared by 1 base and J by 3 bases, with 1 base between. The CDR3 covers 11 residues. The CDR3 spells CASSQGYEQYF. CDR3 bases: TGTGCCAGCAGCCAAGGCTACGAGCAGTACTTC.

The chain couples TRBV11-2 to TRBJ1-6; D gene uncertain. The V end was cut by 8 bases, the J end by 1 base, with 15 bases between. Per germline, CDR1 SGHAT and CDR2 FQNNGV. The CDR3 loop spans 16 amino acids. The CDR3 sequence: CASRRREESYNSPLHF. In nucleotides, the CDR3 is TGTGCCAGCCGAAGGAGGGAGGAATCCTATAATTCACCCCTCCACTTT.

The chain uses TRBV7-9 and TRBJ1-2; 7 bases line up with TRBD1. After removal of 4 bases from V and 8 bases from J, the junction contained 4 bases not matched to a gene. Germline CDR1 SEHNR, CDR2 FQNEAQ (reference sequence). CDR3 length: 12 residues. Written as DNA, the CDR3 is TGTGCCAGCAGCTACGACAGGGAGGGCTACACCTTC. Amino acids: CASSYDREGYTF.